A selection of T cell receptor beta chains follows, all from one sample in a study of blood T cells in healthy people across ages. Using its own MiXCR run on the 5' RACE reads, TCRdb lists one record per CDR3 protein. Of some 700,000 distinct CDR3 sequences in the sample, roughly 47% were seen once. Sequencing input: blood. These TCRs come from a woman in her fifties or sixties in good health. Each CDR3 is given with its conserved first and last residue. D genes are given only for firm matches.

>.|TRBV6-2/TRBV6-3|TRBJ1-5
CASSYSTVGQPQHF
TGTGCCAGCAGTTACTCGACAGTGGGTCAGCCCCAGCATTTT
>TRBD1|TRBV27|TRBJ1-2
CASSLSLDRGRDGYTF
TGTGCCAGCAGTTTATCCTTAGACAGGGGGAGGGACGGCTACACCTTC
>.|TRBV24-1|TRBJ2-1
CATSDSGTPEQFF
TGTGCCACCAGTGATAGTGGGACTCCTGAGCAGTTCTTC
>.|TRBV10-3|TRBJ2-1
CAVSESGMGATGEQFF
TGTGCCGTCAGTGAGTCGGGAATGGGGGCAACTGGTGAGCAGTTCTTC
>.|TRBV2|TRBJ2-5
CASTFGREETQYF
TGTGCCAGCACCTTCGGCAGGGAAGAGACCCAGTACTTC
>.|TRBV7-2|TRBJ2-1
CASSIRRKNEQFF
TGTGCCAGCAGCATCCGACGTAAGAATGAGCAGTTCTTC
>.|TRBV6-2/TRBV6-3|TRBJ2-2
CASSKRTRAGELFF
TGTGCCAGCAGTAAACGAACGAGGGCCGGGGAGCTGTTTTTT
>.|TRBV7-2|TRBJ2-5
CASSLYEGEQYF
TGTGCCAGCAGCCTTTATGAGGGGGAGCAGTACTTC
>.|TRBV29-1|TRBJ1-1
CSVGEGMNTEAFF
TGCAGCGTTGGAGAGGGGATGAACACTGAAGCTTTCTTT
>.|TRBV7-2|TRBJ1-5
CASSVQSDQPQHF
TGTGCCAGCAGCGTCCAGAGTGATCAGCCCCAGCATTTT